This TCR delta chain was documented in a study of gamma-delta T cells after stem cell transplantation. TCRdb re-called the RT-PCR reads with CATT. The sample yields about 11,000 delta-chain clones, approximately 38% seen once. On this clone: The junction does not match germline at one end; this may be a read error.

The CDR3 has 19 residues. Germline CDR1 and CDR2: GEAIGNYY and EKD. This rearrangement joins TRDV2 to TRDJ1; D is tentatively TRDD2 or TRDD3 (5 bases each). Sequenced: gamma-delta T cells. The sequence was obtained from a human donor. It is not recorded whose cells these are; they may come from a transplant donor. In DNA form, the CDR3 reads TGTGCCTGTGACATCCTCCTAACGGGGACTACCTTTTACACCGATAACCTCATCTTT. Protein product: CACDILLTGTTFYTDNLIF.